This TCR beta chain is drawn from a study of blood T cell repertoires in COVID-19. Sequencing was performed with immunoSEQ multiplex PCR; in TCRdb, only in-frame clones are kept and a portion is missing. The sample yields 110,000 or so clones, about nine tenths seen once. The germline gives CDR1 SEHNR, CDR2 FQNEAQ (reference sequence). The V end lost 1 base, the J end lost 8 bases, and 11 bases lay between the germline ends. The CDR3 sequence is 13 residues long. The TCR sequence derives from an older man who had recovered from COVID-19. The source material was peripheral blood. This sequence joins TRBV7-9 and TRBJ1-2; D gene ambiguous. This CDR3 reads CASSLDVSRGYTF. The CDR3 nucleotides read TGTGCCAGCAGCTTAGACGTTTCCAGGGGCTACACCTTC.